A selection of T cell receptor beta chains follows, all from one sample in a study of shared T cell receptors in the human thymus. Produced via immunoSEQ multiplex PCR; TCRdb's table is partial and in-frame only. This table has more than 550,000 clones, 75% to 90% appearing once. The same sample was also used in a study of human thymus T cells.

The sequenced material came from thymocytes. These receptors came from a girl in the first two years of life with a congenital heart defect. The CDR3 runs from the conserved cysteine through the conserved F or W. D genes are given only for firm matches. Clone size is not always given. Where it is, it says once, few, many or a class for expanded clones.

>-|-|TRBV6-5|13|TRBJ1-2
CASRGALLYGYTF
TGTGCCAGCAGGGGGGCCTTACTCTATGGCTACACCTTC
>TRBD2|-|TRBV4-1|13|TRBJ2-7
CASSQDGGGEQYF
TGCGCCAGCAGCCAAGATGGCGGGGGCGAGCAGTACTTC
>TRBD1|-|TRBV28|14|TRBJ1-2
CASSFEGATVGLTF
TGTGCCAGCAGTTTTGAGGGGGCGACAGTCGGGCTTACCTTC
>-|-|TRBV27|18|TRBJ1-4
CASSLRQVGVEEDEKLFF
TGTGCCAGCAGTTTAAGACAGGTTGGGGTCGAGGAAGATGAAAAACTGTTTTTT
>-|-|TRBV12-5|23|TRBJ2-2
CASGLPPQRGALIVLPNTGELFF
TGTGCTAGTGGTTTGCCCCCTCAACGGGGGGCGCTAATAGTACTTCCGAACACCGGGGAGCTGTTTTTT
>TRBD1|-|TRBV19|16|TRBJ2-2
CASIGRPQGFTGELFF
TGTGCCAGTATAGGACGACCACAGGGGTTCACCGGGGAGCTGTTTTTT
>-|-|TRBV19|15|TRBJ2-2
CASSIAGYYTGELFF
TGTGCCAGTAGTATAGCGGGGTATTACACCGGGGAGCTGTTTTTT
>-|once|TRBV12-2|14|TRBJ1-1
CASLWKGDNTEAFF
TGTGCAAGTCTCTGGAAGGGGGACAACACTGAAGCTTTCTTT
>-|-|TRBV10-3|15|TRBJ2-3
CAIKVQGEKKDTQYF
TGTGCCATCAAGGTCCAGGGCGAGAAGAAAGATACGCAGTATTTT
>-|-|TRBV29-1|17|TRBJ1-2
CSEREYPSRPANYGYTF
TGCAGCGAACGCGAGTACCCTTCCCGCCCCGCTAACTATGGCTACACCTTC
>-|-|TRBV5-6|13|TRBJ1-1
CASSFPGSTEAFF
TGTGCCAGCAGCTTCCCGGGGAGCACTGAAGCTTTCTTT
>TRBD1|-|TRBV9|21|TRBJ1-3
CASSTTPGTVHHYNSGNTIYF
TGTGCCAGCAGCACCACGCCTGGGACAGTCCACCATTATAACTCTGGAAACACCATATATTTT
>-|-|TRBV5-8|16|TRBJ2-2
CASSSPGQTNTGELFF
TGTGCCAGCAGCTCTCCGGGACAAACGAACACCGGGGAGCTGTTTTTT
>-|-|TRBV18|13|TRBJ1-2
CASSPVRDYGYTF
TGTGCCAGCTCACCTGTACGGGACTATGGCTACACCTTC
>-|-|TRBV27|14|TRBJ1-1
CASSLGRVNTEAFF
TGTGCCAGCAGTTTGGGCAGGGTGAACACTGAAGCTTTCTTT
>-|once|TRBV10-3|14|TRBJ1-5
CAIRSTGNNQPQHF
TGTGCCATCAGGAGTACAGGGAACAATCAGCCCCAGCATTTT
>-|-|TRBV4-3|18|TRBJ2-7
CASSQDRGEGVGPYEQYF
TGCGCCAGCAGCCAAGATCGGGGGGAGGGGGTAGGGCCCTACGAGCAGTACTTC
>-|-|TRBV11-2|14|TRBJ2-5
CASSSRTAGKTQYF
TGTGCCAGCAGCTCTAGGACAGCCGGAAAGACCCAGTACTTC
>TRBD1|once|TRBV2|13|TRBJ2-1
CARRQGSYNEQFF
TGTGCCAGGCGACAGGGATCCTACAATGAGCAGTTCTTC
>TRBD1|-|TRBV7-9|15|TRBJ1-2
CASSLQGARVYGYTF
TGTGCCAGCAGCTTACAGGGGGCTAGGGTCTATGGCTACACCTTC
>TRBD1|-|TRBV2|17|TRBJ2-5
CASSYATFDRGQETQYF
TGTGCCAGCAGTTACGCAACTTTTGACAGGGGCCAAGAGACCCAGTACTTC
>TRBD2|-|TRBV10-2|17|TRBJ2-2
CASSVRSSGGKTGELFF
TGCGCCAGCAGTGTTCGGTCTAGCGGGGGTAAAACCGGGGAGCTGTTTTTT
>-|-|TRBV6-5|15|TRBJ2-1
CASSRDTSFYNEQFF
TGTGCCAGCAGCAGGGACACCAGCTTTTACAATGAGCAGTTCTTC
>-|-|TRBV6-1|15|TRBJ1-1
CASSPGLLKDTEAFF
TGTGCTAGCAGCCCGGGACTCCTAAAGGACACTGAAGCTTTCTTT
>TRBD1|-|TRBV28|13|TRBJ1-1
CASNPRGTAEAFF
TGTGCCAGCAACCCCAGAGGGACAGCCGAAGCTTTCTTT